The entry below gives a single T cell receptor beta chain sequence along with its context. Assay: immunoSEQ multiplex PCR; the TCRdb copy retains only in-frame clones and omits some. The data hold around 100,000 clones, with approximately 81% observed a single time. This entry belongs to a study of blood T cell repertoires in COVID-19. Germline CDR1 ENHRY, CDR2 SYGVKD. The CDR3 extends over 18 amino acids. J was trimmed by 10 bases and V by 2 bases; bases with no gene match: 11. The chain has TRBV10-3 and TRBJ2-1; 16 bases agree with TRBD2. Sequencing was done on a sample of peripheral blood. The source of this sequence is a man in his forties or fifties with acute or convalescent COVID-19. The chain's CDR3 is CAISEPGLAGGPSSEQFF. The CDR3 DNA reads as TGTGCCATCAGTGAGCCGGGACTAGCGGGGGGGCCCTCTTCCGAGCAGTTCTTC.